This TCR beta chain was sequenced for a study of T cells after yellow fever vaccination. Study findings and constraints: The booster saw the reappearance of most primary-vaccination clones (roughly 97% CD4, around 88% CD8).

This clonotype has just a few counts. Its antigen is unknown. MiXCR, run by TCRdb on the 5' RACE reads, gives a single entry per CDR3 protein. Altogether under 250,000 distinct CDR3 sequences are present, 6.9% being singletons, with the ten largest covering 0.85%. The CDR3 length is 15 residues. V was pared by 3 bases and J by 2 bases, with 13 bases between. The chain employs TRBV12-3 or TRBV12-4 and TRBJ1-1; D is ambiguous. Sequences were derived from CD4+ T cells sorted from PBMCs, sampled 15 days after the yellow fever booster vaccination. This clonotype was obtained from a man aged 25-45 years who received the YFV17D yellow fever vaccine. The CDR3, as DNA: TGTGCCAGCAGTTTTATGGTCCGTAAAAACACTGAAGCTTTCTTT. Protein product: CASSFMVRKNTEAFF.